The 14 T cell receptor beta chains presented below share a single source sample, sequenced in a study of siplizumab effects on memory and regulatory T cells. Sequenced by immunoSEQ multiplex PCR; TCRdb stores in-frame clones only, minus some. Found here are some 110,000 clones, 93% of them singletons; the top ten hold around 0.32%. Sequenced: CD4+ T cells sorted from blood. All receptors come from a human donor in good health.

Here the CDR3 reads CASSSDRYEQYF. Written as DNA, the CDR3 is TGTGCCAGCAGCTCGGACAGATACGAGCAGTACTTC. The chain has TRBV5-6 and TRBJ2-7; D might be TRBD1 (6 bases). CDR1 and CDR2 (germline): SGHDT, YYEEEE. Trimming stripped 3 bases from V and 4 bases from J, with 8 bases between. The CDR3 spans 12 residues. Combining the CDR3 with reference TRBV5-6 and TRBJ2-7 gives the whole variable domain DAGVTQSPTHLIKTRGQQVTLRCSPKSGHDTVSWYQQALGQGPQFIFQYYEEEERQRGNFPDRFSGHQFPNYSSELNVNALLLGDSALYLCASSSDRYEQYFGPGTRLTVT.

The count of this clone is one. The genes are TRBV30 and TRBJ1-1; the D is unclear. The CDR3 loop spans 13 amino acids. Germline V CDR1 and CDR2: GTSNPN, SVGIG (reference sequence). Trimming took 7 bases from V and 1 from J, leaving 13 bases between them. Written as DNA, the CDR3 is TGTGCCTCCGACCGCCGGGCGAACACTGAAGCTTTCTTT. Encoded protein: CASDRRANTEAFF. Variable domain in full (rest from reference TRBV30 and TRBJ1-1): SQTIHQWPATLVQPVGSPLSLECTVEGTSNPNLYWYRQAAGRGLQLLFYSVGIGQISSEVPQNLSASRPQDRQFILSSKKLLLSDSGFYLCASDRRANTEAFFGQGTRLTVV.

This chain joins TRBV6-6 and TRBJ2-5; possibly TRBD1 for D (5 bases). The V end was cut by 6 bases, the J end by 1 base, with 12 bases between. This CDR3 has 14 amino acids. Germline V gene data show CDR1 as MNHNY and CDR2 as SVGAGI (reference sequence). In nucleotides, the CDR3 is TGTGCCAGCAGCCTCGGACAAGCCCAAGAGACCCAGTACTTC. Translation: CASSLGQAQETQYF.

This sequence joins TRBV5-6 and TRBJ1-3; D unclear. The CDR3 has 16 amino acids. The V gene lost 4 bases and the J gene lost 0 bases, with 14 bases spanning the gap. The germline CDR1 and CDR2 sequences are SGHDT and YYEEEE. The CDR3 nucleotides read TGTGCCAGCAGCACTAGAGGTCCCGTCTCTGGAAACACCATATATTTT. Amino acids: CASSTRGPVSGNTIYF.

V is TRBV9 and J is TRBJ2-3, with 7 bases aligning to TRBD2. V dropped 6 bases and J dropped 0; count of bases not matched to a gene: 7. The CDR3 loop spans 15 amino acids. Germline V lookup: CDR1 SGDLS, CDR2 YYNGEE. CDR3 region: CASTLWGGSTDTQYF. The CDR3 nucleotides are TGTGCCAGCACATTATGGGGGGGGAGCACAGATACGCAGTATTTT.

The CDR3 DNA reads as TGTGCCTGGAGTGGGAGGACAGGAAGGAGCCAATACGAGCAGTACTTC. Protein product: CAWSGRTGRSQYEQYF. The chain employs TRBV30 and TRBJ2-7; 7 bases agree with TRBD1. From germline, CDR1 is GTSNPN and CDR2 SVGIG (reference sequence). V lost 1 base, J lost 4 bases, and 13 bases stayed unmatched. The length of the CDR3 is 16 residues.

With regard to this clone: One junction end does not reproduce the germline sequence, and a read error may be involved. V and J are TRBV19 and TRBJ2-2, with TRBD2 as a possible D gene (5 bases). CDR1 and CDR2 (germline): LNHDA, SQIVND (reference sequence). The CDR3 runs 13 residues. The CDR3 bases are TGTGCCAGTAGCATAGGACTCACCGGGGAGCTGTTTTTT. Translation: CASSIGLTGELFF.

V usage is TRBV6-6 and J usage is TRBJ2-7; 8 bases match TRBD1. The CDR3 is 14 residues long. V lost 8 bases, J lost 1 base, and 7 bases stayed unmatched. The germline gives CDR1 MNHNY, CDR2 SVGAGI (reference sequence). The CDR3 DNA follows: TGTGCCAGCTCCATCGGGACAGGATCCTACGAGCAGTACTTC. This codes for CASSIGTGSYEQYF.

V is TRBV6-5 and J is TRBJ1-6, with TRBD1 as a possible D gene (6 bases). The germline V gene has CDR1 MNHEY and CDR2 SVGAGI. V gave up 9 bases and J gave up 4 bases, with 13 bases separating them. This CDR3 has 14 amino acids. CDR3 loop: CASKLGQYNSPLHF. Written as DNA, the CDR3 is TGTGCCAGTAAATTAGGACAGTATAATTCACCCCTCCACTTT.

The chain joins TRBV5-3 to TRBJ1-1; D possibly corresponds to TRBD1 (5 bases). TRBV5-3 carries the ORF label, with uncertain function. The V end was cut by 10 bases, the J end by 6 bases, with 22 bases between. This CDR3 spans 14 amino acids. The CDR3 DNA reads TGTGCCCCCAAGCCCGGAGAGGGGCGGGCTGAAGCTTTCTTT. As protein: CAPKPGEGRAEAFF.

V is TRBV7-9 and J is TRBJ1-4, with 7 bases identical to TRBD1. Per the germline V gene, CDR1 is SEHNR and CDR2 is FQNEAQ (reference sequence). The CDR3 spans 15 residues. V gave up 5 bases and J gave up 0 bases; unmatched junction bases: 3. CDR3 sequence (DNA): TGTGCCAGCAGCGTCACAGGGGCAACTAATGAAAAACTGTTTTTT. Protein: CASSVTGATNEKLFF.

V is TRBV6-5 and J is TRBJ2-4; the match to TRBD2 covers 7 bases. Losses at the gene ends were 6 bases for V and 4 bases for J; bases not matched to a gene: 3. The length of the CDR3 is 13 residues. Germline-derived CDR1 and CDR2 are MNHEY and SVGAGI. CDR3 nucleotide sequence: TGTGCCAGCAGCCCCGGGGGGAAAAACATTCAGTACTTC. Its protein is CASSPGGKNIQYF.

This clone was seen once. The chain is built from TRBV2 and TRBJ1-3; a possible D gene is TRBD1 (6 bases). Trimming shortened V by 7 bases and J by 2 bases, and 12 bases separated the two germline ends. CDR1 is SNHLY, CDR2 FYNNEI, per germline. The CDR3 consists of 14 residues. For the CDR3, the DNA is TGTGCCAGCATGGCACAGGGAGCTGGAAACACCATATATTTT. It encodes CASMAQGAGNTIYF.

The rearrangement uses TRBV11-2 and TRBJ1-6; D might be TRBD1 (6 bases). Trimming cost V 0 bases and J 8 bases, with 11 bases left between them. CDR1 SGHAT and CDR2 FQNNGV come from the germline V gene. This CDR3 comprises 15 residues. The DNA of the CDR3 is TGTGCCAGCAGCTTAGATCCGGGACAAGATTCACCCCTCCACTTT. Translated, it gives CASSLDPGQDSPLHF.